This T cell receptor (beta chain) was retrieved from a study of cytotoxic CD8 clonotypes in ibrutinib-treated CLL (dated by TCRdb to the early 2020s). Turning to the overall study: The cohort was composed of about 10 relapsed/refractory and about 15 treatment-naive patients; IGHV unmutated status was identified in some 17 patients. Response samples were obtained after a median of 12 months of treatment, with a range of roughly 6 to 40 months. Cryopreserved peripheral blood mononuclear cells were collected at three points: before therapy, at response, and at either sustained remission or disease progression. Every sample from remission and from progressive disease was obtained while the patients were still on ibrutinib. Partial responses were observed in about 25 patients and complete responses in 2; after a median follow-up of 68 months, remission was maintained in roughly 14 patients and progression was observed in roughly 12. Of the approximately 86 people in the trial, around 26 had longitudinal samples available. Samples averaged 255,043 productive templates and about 94,000 productive rearrangements.

Broad study findings and their caveats: Sustained-remission and progressing patients did not have matched sampling times, and lymph node repertoires were not examined. Baseline clonality exceeded that of age-matched healthy donors and correlated strongly with circulating CD8+ T-cell counts. At ibrutinib response clonality went up, during sustained remission it held steady, and at progression it dropped back toward baseline. Public clonotypes were rare and either shrank or stayed stable during treatment, and the rise in clonality at ibrutinib response reflected expansion of private clonotypes.

As regards this clone: The antigen this receptor binds is unknown. Per-nucleotide qualities are absent, and no much larger clonotype sits a single base away.

CDR3 length: 14 amino acids, cysteine to phenylalanine. CDR3 DNA is the only sequence kept; it has 42 bases, read in frame from the first base. CDR1 and CDR2 were assigned from the germline V gene as SQVTM and ANQGSEA. Trimming takes 2 bases off V and 7 bases off J; junction bases not matched to a gene: 8. The time point label, as the study defines it: 20 to 25 months on ibrutinib. For TCR beta library preparation, around 2 micrograms of genomic DNA were isolated from cryopreserved PBMCs. Longitudinal blood samples from CLL patients receiving ibrutinib monotherapy were subjected to high-throughput TCR beta sequencing. The patients took part in an open-label, single-center phase 2 trial of ibrutinib monotherapy. On a MiSeq, deep resolution sequencing aimed for a depth between 1 in 1 million and 1 in 200,000 T cells, with each clonotype covered about 9.2x on average. The immunoSEQ hsTCRB Kit was used to generate TCR beta libraries. The authors' pipeline ran thus. Data were analyzed with ImmunoSEQ Data Assistant and ImmunoSEQ Analyzer, with V, D and J genes assigned per IMGT definitions. Clonality, which ranges from 0 to 1, was calculated as one minus the normalized Shannon entropy of productive rearrangement frequencies. Only overrepresented clonotypes making up at least 0.05% of each patient's repertoire were included in the public clonotype analysis. Some 14 age-matched healthy donor repertoires from immuneACCESS served as clonality controls. What TCRdb holds here is the immuneACCESS table cut down to in-frame rearrangements. Part of the clones is not present; checked against another copy, under half of the missing clones reflect an unresolved V gene, and the others are unexplained. V, J and clone size were drawn from that table, and D and trimming were deduced from the DNA. For this sample there are some 200,000 clones; approximately 68% appear just once. About an eighth of the sample comes from the top ten.

The source was PBMCs, collected after 24 months of ibrutinib treatment. This TCR derives from a human donor with chronic lymphocytic leukemia. The chain links TRBV29-1 with TRBJ2-7; TRBD2 matches 10 bases in the middle. The bases read TGCAGCGTTGAACGGCGGAGTAGCGGGGGGGAGCAGTACTTC. Protein translation: CSVERRSSGGEQYF.